This note documents a single TCR beta chain sequence. This specimen belongs to a study of blood T cell repertoires in COVID-19. Cohort placement rested on clinical history that participants reported themselves. Donors of Cohort 3 who recovered were those that had two negative PCRs, clearance, or symptom resolution. Using immunoSEQ multiplex PCR, the repertoire was profiled, and TCRdb retains in-frame clones only, with some absent. The sample has some 350,000 clones; around nine tenths are singletons. Germline assignment: CDR1 SGHNT and CDR2 YENEEA. Trimming left V 1 base short and J 7 bases short, with 23 bases between. The CDR3 contains 19 residues.

The origin of this receptor is a man aged 25-45 years who had recovered from COVID-19. The specimen sequenced was PBMCs or T cells enriched from blood (not recorded which). This chain links TRBV11-3 with TRBJ1-6; possibly TRBD1 for D (6 bases). The CDR3 spells CASSLGVGTRGKGNSPLHF. Here the CDR3 DNA reads TGTGCCAGCAGCTTAGGAGTGGGGACAAGGGGAAAGGGAAATTCACCCCTCCACTTT.